This TCR beta chain stems from a study of human T cells and chemical hapten exposure. Study-level information: Sensitizing treatment utilized 2% DPC over an approximately 2 cm by approximately 2 cm portion of upper inner arm skin. Largely, small differences in pooled library volume made per-sample TCR yields vary.

Stated time point: pre-sensitization, week 0. This sample's treatment: therapeutic diphenylcyclopropenone sensitization with weekly scalp DPC. This clonotype was detected ten times or more. One entry per CDR3 protein, called by TCRdb with MiXCR from the RACE reads. The sample comprises about 85,000 distinct CDR3 sequences, 8.5% of which are singletons, and 2% to 3% rests with the top ten. The material sequenced was whole blood, taken in connection with sensitization to the hapten diphenylcyclopropenone (DPC). This sequence originates from a man aged 40-50 years with alopecia areata. Some clones in this sample may be carry-over from other donors' samples.

The CDR3 loop is CSASRGGRTDTQYF. CDR3 coding DNA: TGCAGTGCCAGTCGCGGGGGGCGCACAGATACGCAGTATTTT. The genes are TRBV20-1 and TRBJ2-3, with 8 bases lining up with TRBD2. Germline V lookup: CDR1 DFQATT, CDR2 SNEGSKA (reference sequence). This CDR3 region has 14 residues. The ends lost 6 bases at V and 1 base at J; junction bases unmatched: 6.